This TCR beta chain derives from a study of tissue T cells after allogeneic stem cell transplantation. Study at large: Pathologist H&E review favored samples with visible lymphocytes for sequencing among multiple samples.

Libraries were prepared by immunoSEQ multiplex PCR; TCRdb keeps only in-frame clonotypes and omits some of them. The sample has thousands of clones, 50% to 70% seen once. Germline assignment: CDR1 SNHLY and CDR2 FYNNEI. The CDR3 length is 14 residues. The V segment lost 7 bases and the J segment 8 bases; nucleotides outside the gene matches: 9. This sequence joins TRBV2 and TRBJ2-3; TRBD1 matches 10 bases. The receptor's source is a woman aged 18-49 years with breast cancer. Material: duodenum tissue, obtained at autopsy. CDR3 DNA: TGTGCCAGCAATAGGGACAGGGGATGGGGTACGCAGTATTTT. Amino acid sequence: CASNRDRGWGTQYF.